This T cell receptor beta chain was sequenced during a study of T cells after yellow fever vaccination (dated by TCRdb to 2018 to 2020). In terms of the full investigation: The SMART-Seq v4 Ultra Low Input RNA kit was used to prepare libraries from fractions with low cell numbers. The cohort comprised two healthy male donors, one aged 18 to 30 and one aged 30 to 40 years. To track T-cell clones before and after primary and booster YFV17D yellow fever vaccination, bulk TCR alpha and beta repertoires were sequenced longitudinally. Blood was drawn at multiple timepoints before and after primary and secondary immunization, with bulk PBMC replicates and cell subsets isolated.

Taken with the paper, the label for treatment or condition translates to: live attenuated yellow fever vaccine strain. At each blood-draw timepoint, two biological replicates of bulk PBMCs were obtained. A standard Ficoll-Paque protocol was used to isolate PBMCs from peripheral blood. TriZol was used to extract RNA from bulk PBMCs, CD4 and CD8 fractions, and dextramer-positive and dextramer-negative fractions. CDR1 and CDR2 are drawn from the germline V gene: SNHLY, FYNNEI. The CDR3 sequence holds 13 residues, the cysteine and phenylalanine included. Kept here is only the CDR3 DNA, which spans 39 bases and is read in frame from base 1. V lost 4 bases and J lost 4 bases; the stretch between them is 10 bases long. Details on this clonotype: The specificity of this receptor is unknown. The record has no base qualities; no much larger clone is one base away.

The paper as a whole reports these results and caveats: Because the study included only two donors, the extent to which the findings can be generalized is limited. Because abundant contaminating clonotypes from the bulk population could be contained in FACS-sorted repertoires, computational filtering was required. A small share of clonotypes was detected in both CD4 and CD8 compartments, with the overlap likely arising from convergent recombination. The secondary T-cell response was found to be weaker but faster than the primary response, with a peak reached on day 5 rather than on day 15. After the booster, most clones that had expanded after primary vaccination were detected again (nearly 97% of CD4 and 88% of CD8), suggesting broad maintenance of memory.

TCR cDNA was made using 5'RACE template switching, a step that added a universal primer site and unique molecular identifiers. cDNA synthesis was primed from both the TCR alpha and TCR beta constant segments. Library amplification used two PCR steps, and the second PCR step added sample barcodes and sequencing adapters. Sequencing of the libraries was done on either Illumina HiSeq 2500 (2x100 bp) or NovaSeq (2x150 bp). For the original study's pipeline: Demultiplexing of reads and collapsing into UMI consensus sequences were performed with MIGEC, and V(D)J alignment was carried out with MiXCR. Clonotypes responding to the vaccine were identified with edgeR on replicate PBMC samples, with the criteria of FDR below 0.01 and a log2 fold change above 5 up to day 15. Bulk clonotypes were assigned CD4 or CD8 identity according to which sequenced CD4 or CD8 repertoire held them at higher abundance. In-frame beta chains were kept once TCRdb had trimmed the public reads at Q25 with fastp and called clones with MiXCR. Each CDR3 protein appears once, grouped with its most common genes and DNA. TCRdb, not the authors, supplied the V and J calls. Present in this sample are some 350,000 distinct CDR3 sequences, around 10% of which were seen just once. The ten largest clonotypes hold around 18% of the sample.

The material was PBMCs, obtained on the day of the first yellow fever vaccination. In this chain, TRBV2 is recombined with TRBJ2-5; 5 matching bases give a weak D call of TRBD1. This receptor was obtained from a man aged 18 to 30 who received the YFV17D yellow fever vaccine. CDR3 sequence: CASSVQGLETQYF. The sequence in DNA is TGTGCCAGCAGTGTCCAGGGTTTAGAGACCCAGTACTTC.